The T cell receptor (beta chain) under discussion was sequenced for a study of blood T cells in healthy people across ages. Findings and caveats of the study: Roughly linear age-related decline in beta diversity appeared, significant by age 40.

In regard to this clonotype: The target antigen is unknown.

Combining a sample-barcoded 5' primer with a J-beta primer mix, a second PCR ran for about 6 to 11 cycles. TCRdb processed the 5' RACE reads anew with MiXCR; each CDR3 protein has one entry. The sample records 700,000 to 1,000,000 distinct CDR3 sequences, around 43% being singletons. Sequenced: blood. The sequence was collected from a man in his 60s in good health.

The CDR3 sequence is CASSSKPKGYEQYF. CDR3 DNA: TGTGCCAGCAGTTCCAAGCCGAAGGGGTACGAGCAGTACTTC. The chain carries TRBV6-5 and TRBJ2-4, with TRBD1 as a possible D gene (5 bases). TRBJ2-7 matches the DNA end more closely, so the J call is doubtful. Germline V gives CDR1 MNHEY, CDR2 SVGAGI. This CDR3 comprises 14 residues.